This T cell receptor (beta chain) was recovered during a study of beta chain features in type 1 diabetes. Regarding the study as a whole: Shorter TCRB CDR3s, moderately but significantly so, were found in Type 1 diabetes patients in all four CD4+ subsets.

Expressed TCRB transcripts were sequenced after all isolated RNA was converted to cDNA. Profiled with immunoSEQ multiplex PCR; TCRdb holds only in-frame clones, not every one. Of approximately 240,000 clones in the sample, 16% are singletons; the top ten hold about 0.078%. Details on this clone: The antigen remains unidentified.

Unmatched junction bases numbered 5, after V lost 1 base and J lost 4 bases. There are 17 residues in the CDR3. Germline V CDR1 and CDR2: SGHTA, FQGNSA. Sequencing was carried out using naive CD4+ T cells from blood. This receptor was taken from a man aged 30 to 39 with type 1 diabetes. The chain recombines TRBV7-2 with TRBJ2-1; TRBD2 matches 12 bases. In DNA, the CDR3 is TGTGCCAGCAGCTTAGTGGCTAGCGGGAGGGTTTACAATGAGCAGTTCTTC. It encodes CASSLVASGRVYNEQFF.